This TCR beta chain was recovered during a study of cytomegalovirus exposure and HLA in healthy donors (dated by TCRdb to the late 2010s). Study-wide context: According to an earlier analysis of 587 of the donors, roughly 180 million T cells yielded roughly 100 million unique TCR beta sequences and around 300 Gb of sequence data. An early release covering around 630 HLA-typed donors comprised approximately 300 gigabases of sequencing data and around 85 million unique TCR sequences. Of the roughly 400 genotyped donors, approximately 82% fell in the genetic ancestry cluster associated with self-reported Caucasian donors. The study was designed to test whether signatures of past pathogen exposure could be identified by cataloging public T cell receptors. The study profiled the T cell repertoires of 666 subjects by immunosequencing and related them to cytomegalovirus serostatus. In addition to the first cohort of hundreds of subjects, a separate validation cohort of approximately 110 different subjects was used. To predict cytomegalovirus infection status, the study combined high-throughput TCR immunosequencing, statistical association of individual TCRs with disease status, and machine learning. To study patterns of TCR occurrence, a later analysis re-analyzed previously published TCR beta repertoires from 666 donors and added high-resolution HLA genotyping. Rather than drawing on any new phenotypic data, the later analysis identified candidate immune exposures from TCR beta sequences and the way those sequences occurred across donors. To decide whether each TCR beta V gene segment behaved as functional or pseudogenic, an earlier analysis of some 600 of the donors relied on high-throughput TCR beta sequencing. Alongside the repertoire data, information on donor age, sex, ethnicity and CMV serostatus was compiled. Genome-wide SNP genotypes for about three fifths of the 666 donors were used in a later genetic analysis, which treated that subset as a discovery cohort. Every repertoire in the discovery cohort had been generated on one and the same sequencing platform. HLA typing covered class I and class II loci at four-digit resolution. The number of typed donors differed by locus: 629-630 for A, B, C, DRB1 and DQB1; some 500 for DQA1; fewer than 610 for DPA1; and 400 to 480 for DPB1. A few DR-DQ haplotypes were treated as single units for association and clustering because of strong linkage in the cohort. Among some 410 genotyped donors of the cohort, an average of roughly 240,000 unique TCR beta nucleotide sequences were sequenced per donor, around 20% of them non-productive.

The receptor library was made with the immunoSEQ multiplex PCR assay. The multiplex PCR relied on a mix of 60 forward primers for TCR Vbeta segments and 13 reverse primers for TCR Jbeta segments. The CDR3 region of rearranged TCR beta genes was amplified from genomic DNA by a multiplex PCR assay. Amplified TCR beta libraries were sequenced as 87-base-pair reads on the Illumina HiSeq System. Per the authors' processing: A later analysis tallied around 82 million unique TCR beta chains across the 610 or so repertoires, and some 10 million of those chains were shared by two or more donors. Raw reads were error-corrected and collapsed into unique sequences with a nearest-neighbor algorithm that merged closely related sequences to remove PCR and sequencing errors. V, D and J gene segments were assigned by aligning CDR3 sequences to IMGT reference sequences. For a sequence to be retained, a match of at least six nucleotides was required to both a V gene segment and a J gene segment. A rearrangement counted as productive if the CDR3 had no stop codons and remained in frame with V and J, and every other rearrangement counted as non-productive. Following IMGT convention, CDR3 was defined as the stretch from the second conserved V-encoded cysteine up to the conserved J-encoded phenylalanine. The earlier analysis of some 540 of the donors excluded any sequence lacking an unambiguous match to a single V gene segment. In an earlier analysis of a few hundred of the donors, V segments were called functional above 56.7% productive rearrangements and were called segregating when the between-donor standard deviation exceeded 5%. To diagnose cytomegalovirus status from the catalog of TCR beta chain sequences, a statistical classification framework was built. V and J gene assignment, in a later analysis, came from comparing TCR nucleotide sequences with IMGT/GENE-DB human TR gene sequences. A later analysis assigned CDR3 sequences and most-parsimonious VDJ recombination scenarios with the TCRdist pipeline. In a later analysis, every TCR beta chain was defined by the combination of its CDR3 amino acid sequence and its V-gene family, and reads without a unique V-gene family were dropped. As a way to deal with suspected cross-contamination and a sequencing artifact, a later analysis dropped 592 nucleotide sequences that were highly shared and had low generation probability. In a later analysis, a clonal expansion index for each public chain was calculated from normalized within-repertoire ranks of inferred template counts. In a later analysis, generation probabilities were computed with a VDJ recombination model fitted to out-of-frame rearrangements, and the resulting probabilities were checked against IGoR. A later analysis scored TCR-TCR, TCR-HLA and TCR-CMV co-occurrence with hypergeometric tests, applying a repertoire-size bias correction to TCR pairs. In a later analysis, false discovery rates were estimated by permuting HLA or CMV assignments 20 times. In a later analysis, co-occurring TCRs were grouped with DBSCAN, and TCRdist sequence similarity was added when clustering was performed within HLA-allele-positive subsets. For co-occurrence clustering, repertoires with fewer than 30,000 or more than 120,000 public chains were excluded, along with five repertoires with anomalous nucleotide sharing. Sourced from immuneACCESS, this table was stored by TCRdb with only in-frame sequences that have V and J called. A share of the clones is absent; for the studies checked, an unresolved V gene accounts for under half, and the remainder has no known explanation. V and J calls and clone size are those listed in that table; D and trimming were worked out from the DNA. The table for this sample lists approximately 110,000 clones; 80% to 85% of them were counted only once. The ten largest clones capture roughly 2% of the sample.

The cohort comprised several hundred healthy bone marrow donors. At the time of sampling, all cohort members were nominally healthy, though unrecorded immune exposures were likely present. The donor tested CMV seronegative, placing the donor among the 352 seronegative members of the cohort. Every donor gave a peripheral blood sample, and the peripheral blood mononuclear cells from that sample were used for TCR beta sequencing. The Qiagen DNeasy Blood Extraction Kit was used to extract genomic DNA from the blood cell samples. Turning to this clone: It has no known antigen specificity. Base qualities are not at hand, and no much larger clone is one base apart.

V trim: 6 bases; J trim: 1 base; unmatched bases: 5. The CDR3 runs 16 amino acids, cysteine and phenylalanine included. The CDR3 DNA has 48 bases and is translated from base 1. CDR1 SNHLY and CDR2 FYNNEI were looked up in the germline V gene. Overall results and qualifications from the work: In a later analysis, several top co-occurrence clusters were reported to appear linked to parvovirus B19, influenza, CMV and Epstein-Barr virus. A later genetic analysis associated a missense DCLRE1C variant with V-gene and J-gene trimming of TCR beta chains, and an independent cohort replicated the association. A later analysis found that TCR association rates varied across HLA loci, with DRB1 alleles showing the most associated TCRs and HLA-C alleles the fewest. Linkage disequilibrium might explain the correlated functional status among segregating V segments, but an unknown experimental factor could not be excluded. The sequencing pipeline was judged likely to have produced a cluster of highly shared sequence variants as a technical artifact. In a later analysis, most CMV-associated TCR beta chains were found to appear HLA-restricted, with HLA associations seemingly driven largely by CMV exposure. The authors suggested that the approach could potentially be extended to other disease states and immunological phenotypes. In the study, approximately 160 TCR beta chains were listed as associated with cytomegalovirus. When HLA alleles, especially DR and DQ, strongly co-occurred, attributing TCR associations to individual alleles was difficult. In both the original and validation cohorts, the classifier was reported to diagnose cytomegalovirus status with high specificity and sensitivity. A later genetic analysis reported fewer N-insertions in productive TCRs among donors in an Asian-associated ancestry cluster than the roughly 700-donor mean. At a false discovery rate of 0.05, a later analysis linked around 17,000 TCR beta sequences to specific HLA alleles. The presence/absence analyses assumed that sequencing depth was roughly uniform across donors, and that assumption may not be true. For the cohort, immune exposure information was limited to CMV serostatus. In an earlier analysis of around 600 of the donors, most TCR beta V segments were observed in productive rearrangements about 87% or about 30% of the time, broadly matching IMGT annotations. This cohort had only TCR beta chains sequenced, and the lack of alpha or paired-chain data limited which features could be detected. In a later analysis, HLA-associated TCR beta chains were found to be more clonally expanded and to have lower generation probabilities than equally common non-associated chains. Most TCR sequences were seen in very few donors, while some public TCRs were found in many individuals. A further reported finding was that TCR beta sequences accurately predicted the HLA-A and HLA-B alleles for most subjects in the first cohort. Around 16 rarely observed V segments, including chromosome 9 orphons, were excluded from the earlier analysis of a few hundred of the donors because counts were too low. The 87-base-pair reads could not distinguish some IMGT-functional V segments, including TRBV6-2 and TRBV6-3, so those segments were excluded. Because HLA typing was missing for some donors at each locus, association tests included only the typed subset. In vitro tests confirmed that a few of the cytomegalovirus-associated TCR beta chains recognize cytomegalovirus antigens.

The material sequenced was PBMCs. This TCR was recovered from a woman in her twenties or thirties in good health and CMV-seronegative. The chain is encoded by TRBV2 joined to TRBJ2-3, and 12 bases in between align with TRBD2. The CDR3 has the sequence CASRPRTSGGTDTQYF. In nucleotide form, the sequence is TGTGCCAGCAGACCTAGGACTAGCGGGGGCACAGATACGCAGTATTTT.